This TCR beta chain derives from a study of PD-L1 blockade in urothelial cancer (dated by TCRdb to 2017 to 2019). As for the study more broadly: All patients started therapy around 2014 and received atezolizumab 1,200 mg intravenously every 3 weeks. About 10 patients reached durable clinical benefit, while some 21 patients did not. Blood samples were analyzed at 3 weeks after treatment start (second dose) and at 6 weeks after treatment start. In the same patients who had TCR sequencing, pretreatment tumors also underwent whole exome sequencing and RNA sequencing. Blood samples yielded a median of around 150,000 T cells and around 80,000 unique TCRs, with median clonality 0.080. Durable clinical benefit meant progression-free survival longer than 6 months, and TCR features were also tested against progression-free and overall survival. About 90% of the 29 patients were males with bladder-origin urothelial cancer, and about 65% of the roughly 29 reported a prior smoking history. Patients had an ECOG performance status of 0 or 1 and had received between 0 and 3 prior chemotherapy regimens. Somatic, immune and clinical correlates of response to PD-L1 blockade with atezolizumab in urothelial cancer were the focus of an exploratory multi-omic analysis. Pretreatment tumor samples, along with matched peripheral blood serially collected before and after atezolizumab treatment, were subjected to TCR sequencing. Under 30 patients had pretreatment blood TCR-seq, approximately 24 had at least one posttreatment blood collection, and approximately 24 had tumor TCR-seq. Overall study results and their limits: Because the sample size was small (n ≈ 29) and many of the analyses were exploratory, the results are meant to be hypothesis-generating. Improved progression-free and overall survival was found to be associated with pretreatment peripheral blood TCR clonality below the median. Among patients with durable benefit, tumor-associated TCR clones showed greater expansion in peripheral blood 3 weeks after treatment started (n of about 21, p = 0.022).

The cohort included roughly 29 patients with locally advanced or metastatic urothelial carcinoma who were treated at Memorial Sloan Kettering on a trial protocol. Peripheral blood mononuclear cells were collected pretreatment and during treatment, with between 1 and 8 total time points per patient. The Qiagen DNeasy Blood extraction kit was used to purify genomic DNA from total PBMCs and from tumor samples. PBMCs were collected pretreatment and during treatment, and were isolated and stored as previously described. Each PCR received spiked-in synthetic TCR analog templates so that absolute template abundance could be estimated from read counts. TCRbeta CDR3 regions were amplified from genomic DNA with bias-controlled V and J gene primers using the immunoSEQ assay. Sequencing of rearranged TCRbeta segments was performed at approximately 20X coverage. Per the original workflow: Clustering was used to correct sequencing errors, and CDR3s were annotated against IMGT to assign V, D and J genes. Out-of-frame and stop-codon sequences were excluded, and only productive TCRbeta rearrangements were used in downstream analyses. To compute clonality, Shannon entropy was normalized by the log of the number of unique productive sequences and then subtracted from one. Fisher's exact test with Benjamini-Hochberg correction, at a threshold of adjusted p below 0.01, was used to find clones that differed between time points or between blood and tumor. Here the immuneACCESS table is served through TCRdb, limited to in-frame sequences with V and J called. Missing clones are a known gap in these copies; in checked studies unresolved V genes cover under half, and the rest lacks a known reason. Clone size and V and J calls were adopted from that table, with D and trimming inferred from the DNA. A total of roughly 29,000 clones appear in this sample, around 86% of them only once. 2% to 2.5% of the sample rests with the top ten.

Worth noting for this clone: Its binding antigen is unknown. Within one base of it there is no much larger clone, and no base qualities were kept.

For CDR1 and CDR2, the germline V gene (reference sequence) lists SEHNR and FQNEAQ. The CDR3 spans 13 residues, from the cysteine through the phenylalanine. The only DNA kept is the CDR3, 39 bases in frame from the first base. V is shortened by 6 bases, J by 1 base, and the region joining them spans 9 bases. The source was PBMCs, collected around atezolizumab (anti-PD-L1) treatment. The clonotype originates from a man aged 45-65 years with urothelial cancer. The chain joins TRBV7-9 to TRBJ1-1; the D gene cannot be named for sure. The CDR3 amino acid sequence is: CASSIARNTEAFF. The bases read TGTGCCAGCAGTATAGCACGGAACACTGAAGCTTTCTTT.